This TCR beta chain was identified in a study of CD8+ T cells in alopecia areata. About the study: Tofacitinib was taken orally by treated patients, and the dose was 5 to 10 mg twice daily.

RNA extraction and reverse transcription yielded cDNA as sequencing template. Libraries were prepared by immunoSEQ multiplex PCR; TCRdb keeps only in-frame clonotypes and omits some of them. The table lists around 200,000 clones, roughly 65% of them singletons, with approximately 1.7% in the top ten. Trimming pared 4 bases from V and 3 bases from J, leaving 14 bases between. Germline V gives CDR1 MGHRA, CDR2 YSYEKL. The CDR3 spans 15 residues. This clone has at least ten counts. The clonotype originates from a human donor with alopecia areata. The J gene is TRBJ2-3, the V gene TRBV4-1; D is perhaps TRBD1 (8 bases). This sample comprised CD4+ T cells sorted from blood, obtained at week 0. CDR3: CASSRDRGGTDTQYF. The CDR3 bases are TGCGCCAGCAGCCGAGACAGGGGAGGGACAGATACGCAGTATTTT.